The TCR beta chain under discussion was sequenced for a study of identical twins. TCRdb recomputed calls from the 5' RACE reads with MiXCR, one row per CDR3 protein. The sample shows 1,800,000 or so distinct CDR3 sequences, around 29% of them seen only once. Germline V gene data show CDR1 as MNHEY and CDR2 as SMNVEV (reference sequence). The J segment lost 7 bases and the V segment lost 5 bases, leaving 5 bases of the junction unmatched. This CDR3 is built from 14 residues. The clonotype was recovered from a newborn girl in good health. This chain uses TRBV27 with TRBJ2-1; 10 bases align to TRBD2. Sequencing was performed on cord blood. This CDR3 is CASSAASGRNEQFF. As DNA, the CDR3 is TGTGCCAGCAGTGCGGCTAGCGGGAGAAATGAGCAGTTCTTC.